A single sample is the source of the 14 T cell receptor beta chains below, sequenced in a study of cytomegalovirus exposure and HLA in healthy donors. Only in-frame clones appear in the TCRdb table, and some are missing; sequencing was by immunoSEQ multiplex PCR. The data show 100,000 to 120,000 clones, roughly 90% seen once. Sequenced input: PBMCs. The source of these receptors is a woman under 40 in good health and CMV-seropositive.

The genes are TRBV19 and TRBJ2-6; TRBD2 is a possible D gene (5 bases). CDR3 length: 14 residues. Trimming cost V 7 bases and J 5 bases, with 12 bases left between them. CDR1 LNHDA and CDR2 SQIVND come from the germline V gene (reference sequence). The CDR3 reads CASKQTKRANVLTF. DNA for the CDR3: TGTGCCAGTAAACAGACTAAAAGGGCCAACGTCCTGACTTTC.

V gene TRBV4-1 combines with J gene TRBJ2-1; 7 bases agree with TRBD1. Germline trimming cut 3 bases from V and 8 bases from J; bases unmatched to any gene: 7. In germline, CDR1 is MGHRA, CDR2 YSYEKL. The CDR3 extends over 14 amino acids. The CDR3 here is CASSQSTGADEQFF. The CDR3 nucleotides read TGCGCCAGCAGCCAGTCCACAGGGGCGGATGAGCAGTTCTTC.

Concerning this clone: This clone may be a read error of a much larger clone one base away. Additional DNA sequences in this sample encode the identical CDR3. V usage is TRBV30 and J usage is TRBJ2-7; tentatively, D is TRBD1 (5 bases). Looked up from germline, CDR1 is GTSNPN and CDR2 is SVGIG (reference sequence). Trimming took off 2 bases at V and 3 bases at J, with 5 bases between the two ends. CDR3 length equals 11 residues. The CDR3 DNA follows: TGTGCCTGGAGTCAGGGCTACGAGCAGTACTTC. Translation gives CAWSQGYEQYF.

The chain combines TRBV2 with TRBJ2-1; 10 nucleotides line up with TRBD2. The J segment lost 6 bases and the V segment lost 4 bases, leaving 3 bases of the junction unmatched. Germline CDR1 is SNHLY and CDR2 is FYNNEI. The CDR3 runs 14 residues. CDR3 loop: CASSGLAGANEQFF. The CDR3 DNA reads as TGTGCCAGCAGTGGTCTAGCGGGAGCCAATGAGCAGTTCTTC.

CDR3 amino acids: CASSQSVGGRAPLRELFF. The CDR3 DNA reads as TGTGCCAGCAGCCAAAGCGTTGGCGGGAGGGCCCCCTTGAGGGAGCTGTTTTTT. The J gene is TRBJ2-2, the V gene TRBV7-9; 9 bases agree with TRBD2. Germline V gives CDR1 SEHNR, CDR2 FQNEAQ (reference sequence). V shed 5 bases and J 9 bases; nucleotides not matched to a gene: 19. The CDR3 consists of 18 residues. The entire variable domain, with the rest obtained from reference TRBV7-9 and TRBJ2-2, is as follows: DTGVSQNPRHKITKRGQNVTFRCDPISEHNRLYWYRQTLGQGPEFLTYFQNEAQLEKSRLLSDRFSAERPKGSFSTLEIQRTEQGDSAMYLCASSQSVGGRAPLRELFFGEGSRLTVL.

The chain is built from TRBV29-1 and TRBJ2-1; TRBD1 matches 8 bases. The CDR3 length is 14 residues. Trimming at V came to 3 bases and at J to 6 bases, leaving 7 bases not matched to a gene. The germline CDR1 and CDR2 sequences are SQVTM and ANQGSEA. This chain's CDR3 is CSVERQGLFNEQFF. CDR3 bases: TGCAGCGTTGAGAGACAGGGGTTATTCAATGAGCAGTTCTTC.

This rearrangement joins TRBV9 to TRBJ2-1; a possible D gene is TRBD2 (6 bases). Germline assignment: CDR1 SGDLS and CDR2 YYNGEE. Trimming removed 0 bases from V and 15 bases from J, with 13 bases in between. The CDR3 has 12 amino acids. The CDR3 DNA follows: TGTGCCAGCAGCGTAGTCGGAGGGCGACTGTTCTTC. Its protein is CASSVVGGRLFF.

V usage is TRBV6-5 and J usage is TRBJ1-2; the match to TRBD1 covers 9 bases. The CDR3 extends over 15 amino acids. The junction had 12 bases not matched to a gene; V was cut back by 6 bases and J by 7 bases. Germline CDR1 is MNHEY and CDR2 is SVGAGI. The CDR3 DNA reads TGTGCCAGCAGCACCCCTACAGGGGGCGGGAGTGGCTACACCTTC. Protein product: CASSTPTGGGSGYTF.

The chain's CDR3 is CASSYSAGGYYGYTF. As DNA, the CDR3 is TGTGCCAGCAGTTACTCGGCCGGAGGGTACTATGGCTACACCTTC. The V gene is TRBV6-5, the J gene TRBJ1-2; D call uncertain. V dropped 0 bases and J dropped 3 bases, with 11 bases sitting between them. The CDR3 consists of 15 residues. Germline V gives CDR1 MNHEY, CDR2 SVGAGI.

This clone was counted only a few times. The chain uses TRBV5-6 and TRBJ2-7, with 10 bases fitting TRBD2. The length of the CDR3 is 14 residues. Trimming cost V 4 bases and J 5 bases; bases outside gene matches: 6. Germline CDR1 reads SGHDT; CDR2 reads YYEEEE. In nucleotides, the CDR3 is TGTGCCAGCAGCAGGCTAGCGGGAGCCCACGAGCAGTACTTC. Amino acids: CASSRLAGAHEQYF.

The chain is built from TRBV27 and TRBJ2-1, with TRBD2 identical over 9 bases. V lost 2 bases, J lost 5 bases, and 10 bases stayed unmatched. Germline V gene lookup returns CDR1 MNHEY and CDR2 SMNVEV (reference sequence). The CDR3 loop spans 17 amino acids. CDR3 nucleotide sequence: TGTGCCAGCAGTTTAACGAGTGCGGGAGGGGGTGACAATGAGCAGTTCTTC. Translated, it gives CASSLTSAGGGDNEQFF.

V and J are TRBV13 and TRBJ2-1; 9 bases are shared with TRBD2. V gave up 4 bases and J gave up 8 bases; unmatched junction bases: 9. Per the germline V gene, CDR1 is PRHDT and CDR2 is FYEKMQ (reference sequence). CDR3 length: 15 residues. This chain's CDR3 is CASSSRAGGFDEQFF. DNA of the CDR3: TGTGCCAGCAGCTCCAGAGCGGGGGGTTTTGATGAGCAGTTCTTC.

The V and J genes are TRBV7-2 and TRBJ2-7; the match to TRBD2 covers 8 bases. J was trimmed by 3 bases and V by 4 bases; bases with no gene match: 8. The germline CDR1 and CDR2 sequences are SGHTA and FQGNSA. This CDR3 has 15 amino acids. CDR3 coding DNA: TGTGCCAGCAGCTCCGAGGGCGGGGGGAACTACGAGCAGTACTTC. Protein sequence: CASSSEGGGNYEQYF.

This chain joins TRBV11-2 and TRBJ1-2; D uncertain. Trimming removed 0 bases from V and 3 bases from J, with 11 bases in between. This CDR3 is 15 amino acids long. Germline assignment: CDR1 SGHAT and CDR2 FQNNGV. This CDR3 is CASSLEGRQHYGYTF. CDR3 in DNA: TGTGCCAGCAGCTTAGAGGGGAGGCAGCACTATGGCTACACCTTC.